This T cell receptor (beta chain) came from a study of T cell responses to AZD1222 COVID-19 vaccine. Study-wide context: Second doses that came at about 4 or about 12 weeks were put together. Overall study findings and caveats: Two AZD1222 administrations were followed by greater Spike-specific TCR breadth and depth. Possibly, clonal diversity was underestimated; donors were largely white British and included more females.

Profiling relied on immunoSEQ multiplex PCR, and the TCRdb table lists in-frame clones only, not all of them. The sample contains about 120,000 clones, 88% of which appear only once. Germline V gene data show CDR1 as MNHEY and CDR2 as SVGAGI. V lost 6 bases, J lost 0 bases, and 14 bases lay in between. CDR3 length: 15 residues. As to this clone: The antigen remains unidentified.

The chain is built from TRBV6-5 and TRBJ1-1; D is perhaps TRBD1 (5 bases). Sequences were derived from peripheral blood, sampled on day 0 of AZD1222 vaccination. This TCR was sampled from an adult in good health. The CDR3 spells CASRNAPGVNTEAFF. DNA for the CDR3: TGTGCCAGCAGAAACGCTCCGGGGGTGAACACTGAAGCTTTCTTT.